The T cell receptor (beta chain) under discussion was sequenced for a study of T cells in pancreatic ductal adenocarcinoma. The selected patients with pancreatic ductal adenocarcinoma had surgery but no neoadjuvant therapy. The study's findings and limits: Unique clonotypes were around 8-fold more numerous in blood than in tumor. Results skew toward the minority of patients with early-stage disease.

Only in-frame clones appear in the TCRdb table, and some are missing; sequencing was by immunoSEQ multiplex PCR. Found here are around 100,000 clones, over 90% of them singletons; the top ten hold 2.5% to 3.5%. Concerning this clone itself: Its cognate antigen is unknown.

V was pared by 4 bases and J by 2 bases, with 4 bases of the junction left unmatched. Germline V lookup: CDR1 SGHTA, CDR2 FQGTGA. The CDR3 runs to 15 residues. The V gene is TRBV7-3, the J gene TRBJ2-1; 8 nucleotides align to TRBD1. The sequence derives from a human donor with pancreatic ductal adenocarcinoma. Sequencing input: PBMCs. CDR3 coding DNA: TGTGCCAGCAGCTCCGACAGGGGACCCTACAATGAGCAGTTCTTC. It encodes CASSSDRGPYNEQFF.